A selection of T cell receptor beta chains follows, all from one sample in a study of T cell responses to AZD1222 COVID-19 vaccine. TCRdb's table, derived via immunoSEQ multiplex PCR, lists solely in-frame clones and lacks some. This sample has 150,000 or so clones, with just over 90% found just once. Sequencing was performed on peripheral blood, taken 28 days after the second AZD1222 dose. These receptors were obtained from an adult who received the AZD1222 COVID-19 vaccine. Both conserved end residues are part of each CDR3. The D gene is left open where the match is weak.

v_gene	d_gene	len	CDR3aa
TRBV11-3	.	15	CASSFRDSPSDTQYF
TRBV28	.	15	CASSPPGRNTGELFF
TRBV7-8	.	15	CASSIGRGGGNTIYF
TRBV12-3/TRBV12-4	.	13	CASSLYRAGGYTF
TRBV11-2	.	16	CASSLIQPEPLYGYTF
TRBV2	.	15	CASTGKFGGGTEAFF
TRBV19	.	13	CASSRTGLYGYTF
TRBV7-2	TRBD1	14	CASSSGQGTYGYTF
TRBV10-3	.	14	CAISERRDTGELFF
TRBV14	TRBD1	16	CASSLTTGGFGNEQFF
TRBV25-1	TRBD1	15	CASSEGNRGLYEQYF
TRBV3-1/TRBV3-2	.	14	CASSSRGTSYEQYF
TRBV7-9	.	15	CASSLGGLSGNTIYF
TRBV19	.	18	CASSISGPPLLQGEKLFF
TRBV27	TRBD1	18	CASSLRSGSGGWNSPLHF
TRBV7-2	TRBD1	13	CASSSGTAVEQYF
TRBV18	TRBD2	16	CASSPLLREGREEQYF
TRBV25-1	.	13	CASSDTRRGEQFF
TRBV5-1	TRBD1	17	CASSLQGSLTDTGELFF
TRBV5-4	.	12	CASSLQGYEQYF
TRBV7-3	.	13	CASSPTWGTEAFF
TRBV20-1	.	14	CSASSGTGVETQYF
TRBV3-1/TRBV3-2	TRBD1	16	CASSLPTGGGGTEAFF
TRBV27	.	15	CASRNRAGASYEQYF
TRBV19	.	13	CASSIGEFQPQHF
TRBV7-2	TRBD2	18	CASSLQSISGGPTDTQYF
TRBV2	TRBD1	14	CASSGRDRYNEQFF
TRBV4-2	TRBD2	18	CASRQIGVETSGTYEQYF
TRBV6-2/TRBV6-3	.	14	CASSERLTNTEAFF
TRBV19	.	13	CASAFGAHYGYTF
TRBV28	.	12	CASVQGPYEQYF
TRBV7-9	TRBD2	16	CASSSFSGDKTYEQYF
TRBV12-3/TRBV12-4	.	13	CASSPTDRGIGYF
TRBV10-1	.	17	CASSEGRLASGANVLTF
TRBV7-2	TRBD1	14	CASSWTGGRTEAFF
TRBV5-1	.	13	CASNGRENTEAFF
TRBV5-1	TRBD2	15	CASSLEWGGSDTQYF
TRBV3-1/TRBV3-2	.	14	CASRSLANQETQYF
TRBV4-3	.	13	CASSQAPNQPQHF
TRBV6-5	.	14	CASRTGWGYDEQFF
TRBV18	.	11	CASSFVDEQFF
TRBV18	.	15	CASSPPLPGSEKLFF
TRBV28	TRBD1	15	CASWTGGTGNTEAFF
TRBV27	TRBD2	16	CASSLWSSGTGGELFF
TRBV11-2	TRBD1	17	CASSLGPDRGAGEKLFF
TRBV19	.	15	CASSIEHTFSYEQYF
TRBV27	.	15	CASTSQKGFGEKLFF
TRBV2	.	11	CAGKLEETQYF
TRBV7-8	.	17	CASSLRTQGNVFHEQYF